Described below is a single TCR beta chain sequence and its context. Its antigen remains unidentified. Qualities for individual bases were not recorded, and no much larger clone is one base off. The V end gives up 6 bases and the J end 5 bases, leaving 2 bases in the junction not matched to a gene. CDR1 and CDR2, per the germline V gene (reference sequence), are MNHEY and SMNVEV. CDR3 length: 14 amino acids, cysteine to phenylalanine. The entry retains the CDR3 DNA only, 42 bases that are in frame from base 1. The donors were included in the validation cohort of roughly 130 subjects, a group kept apart from the approximately 700-subject first cohort. These data originate in a study of cytomegalovirus exposure and HLA in healthy donors (TCRdb year 2017). Turning to the overall study: According to a later analysis, the approximately 130 validation repertoires were produced on the same platform as the 666 repertoires of the first cohort. The aim of the study was to test whether cataloging public T cell receptors could identify signatures of past pathogen exposure. A separate validation cohort of 90 to 150 different subjects was used in addition to the 666-subject first cohort. To predict cytomegalovirus infection status, the study brought together high-throughput TCR immunosequencing, statistical association of individual TCRs with disease status, and machine learning.

Summary of the overall study and its limitations: While some public TCRs were present in many individuals, most TCR sequences turned up only very rarely across donors. In the study, some 160 TCR beta chains were listed as associated with cytomegalovirus. According to the authors, the approach could potentially be generalized to other disease states and immunological phenotypes. A later analysis found that TCRs clustered in the first cohort also tended to co-occur in the roughly 120 validation repertoires, with 94% of cluster scores above 0. In both the original and validation cohorts, the classifier was reported to diagnose cytomegalovirus status with high specificity and sensitivity. In vitro tests confirmed that three of the cytomegalovirus-associated TCR beta chains recognize cytomegalovirus antigens. The validation cohort had no HLA typing available for a later analysis, so co-occurrence within that cohort was assessed over all 110 or so repertoires.

Receptor libraries were prepared by the immunoSEQ multiplex PCR assay. Turning to the authors' computational methods: To diagnose cytomegalovirus status from the catalog of TCR beta chain sequences, a statistical classification framework was built. TCRdb mirrors the immuneACCESS table, restricted to in-frame sequences. Some clones are absent from its copies; in checked studies, under half trace to an unresolved V gene, and the reason for the others is unknown. V and J calls and clone size follow that table, whereas D and trimming were derived from the DNA. This sample holds a few hundred thousand clones; just over 85% were observed only once. The top ten constitute more than 0.8% of the sample.

The sequencing input was PBMCs. The receptor was derived from a woman aged 18-30 years in good health and CMV-seronegative. The rearrangement combines TRBV27 with TRBJ2-2, with 11 bases aligning to TRBD1. The CDR3 reads CASRDRGQTGELFF. The DNA is TGTGCCAGCAGGGACAGGGGGCAGACCGGGGAGCTGTTTTTT.